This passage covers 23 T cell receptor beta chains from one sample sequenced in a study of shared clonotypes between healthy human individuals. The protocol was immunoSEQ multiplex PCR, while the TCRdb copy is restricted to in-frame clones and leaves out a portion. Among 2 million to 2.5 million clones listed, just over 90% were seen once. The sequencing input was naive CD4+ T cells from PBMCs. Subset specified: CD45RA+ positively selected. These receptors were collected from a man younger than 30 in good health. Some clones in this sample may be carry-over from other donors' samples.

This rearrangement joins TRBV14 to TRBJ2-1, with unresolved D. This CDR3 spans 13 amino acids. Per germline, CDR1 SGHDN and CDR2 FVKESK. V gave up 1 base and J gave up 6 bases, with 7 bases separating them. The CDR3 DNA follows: TGTGCCAGCAGCCAAGCCGCTTCCAATGAGCAGTTCTTC. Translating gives CASSQAASNEQFF.

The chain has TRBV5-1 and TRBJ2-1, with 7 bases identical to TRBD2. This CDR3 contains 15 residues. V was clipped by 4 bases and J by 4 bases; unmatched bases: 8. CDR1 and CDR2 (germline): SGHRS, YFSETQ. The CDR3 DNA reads TGCGCCAGCAGCCCGACTAGCATAACTTACAATGAGCAGTTCTTC. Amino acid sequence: CASSPTSITYNEQFF.

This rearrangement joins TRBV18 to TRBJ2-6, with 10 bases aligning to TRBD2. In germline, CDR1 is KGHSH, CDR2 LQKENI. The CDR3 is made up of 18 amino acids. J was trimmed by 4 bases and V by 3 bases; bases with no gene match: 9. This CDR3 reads CASSPLAGEAGGANVLTF. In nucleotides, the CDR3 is TGTGCCAGCTCACCCCTAGCGGGAGAAGCTGGAGGGGCCAACGTCCTGACTTTC. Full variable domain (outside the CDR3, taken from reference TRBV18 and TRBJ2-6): NAGVMQNPRHLVRRRGQEARLRCSPMKGHSHVYWYRQLPEEGLKFMVYLQKENIIDESGMPKERFSAEFPKEGPSILRIQQVVRGDSAAYFCASSPLAGEAGGANVLTFGAGSRLTVL.

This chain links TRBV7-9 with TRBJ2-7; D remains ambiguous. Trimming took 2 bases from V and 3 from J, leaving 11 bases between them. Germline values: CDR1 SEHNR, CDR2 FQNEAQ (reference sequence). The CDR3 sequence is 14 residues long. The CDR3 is CASSLTIESYEQYF. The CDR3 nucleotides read TGTGCCAGCAGCTTAACTATAGAGAGCTACGAGCAGTACTTC. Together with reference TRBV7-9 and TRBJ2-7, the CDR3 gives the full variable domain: DTGVSQNPRHKITKRGQNVTFRCDPISEHNRLYWYRQTLGQGPEFLTYFQNEAQLEKSRLLSDRFSAERPKGSFSTLEIQRTEQGDSAMYLCASSLTIESYEQYFGPGTRLTVT.

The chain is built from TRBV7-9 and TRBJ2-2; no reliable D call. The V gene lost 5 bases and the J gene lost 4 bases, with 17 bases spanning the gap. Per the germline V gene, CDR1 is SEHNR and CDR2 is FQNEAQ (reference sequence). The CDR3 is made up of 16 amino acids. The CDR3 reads CASSHRRRQPTGELFF. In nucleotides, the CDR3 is TGTGCCAGCAGCCATAGACGCCGACAACCCACCGGGGAGCTGTTTTTT.

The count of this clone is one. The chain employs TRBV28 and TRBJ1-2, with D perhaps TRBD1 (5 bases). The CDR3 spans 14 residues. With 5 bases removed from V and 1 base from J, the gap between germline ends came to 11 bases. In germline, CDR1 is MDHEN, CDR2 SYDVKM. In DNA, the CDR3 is TGTGCCAGCAGTCGGACAAACTTTAACTATGGCTACACCTTC. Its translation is CASSRTNFNYGYTF.

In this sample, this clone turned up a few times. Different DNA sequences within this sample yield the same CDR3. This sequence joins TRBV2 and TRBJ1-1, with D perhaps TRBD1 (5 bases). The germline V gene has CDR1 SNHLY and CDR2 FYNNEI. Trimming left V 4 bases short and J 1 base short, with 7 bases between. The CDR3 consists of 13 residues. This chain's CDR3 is CASSGQGNTEAFF. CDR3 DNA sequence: TGTGCCAGCAGTGGCCAGGGGAACACTGAAGCTTTCTTT.

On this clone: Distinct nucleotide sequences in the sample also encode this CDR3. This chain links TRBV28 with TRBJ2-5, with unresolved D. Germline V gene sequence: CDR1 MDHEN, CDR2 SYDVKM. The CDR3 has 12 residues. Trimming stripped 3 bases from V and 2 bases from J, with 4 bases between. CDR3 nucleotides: TGTGCCAGCAGTTTGCTTCAAGAGACCCAGTACTTC. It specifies CASSLLQETQYF.

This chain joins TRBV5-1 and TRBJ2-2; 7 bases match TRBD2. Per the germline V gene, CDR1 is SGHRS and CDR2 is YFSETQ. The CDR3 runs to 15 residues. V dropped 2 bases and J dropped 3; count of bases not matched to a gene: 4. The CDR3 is CASSFFAGDTGELFF. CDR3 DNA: TGCGCCAGCAGCTTCTTTGCGGGAGACACCGGGGAGCTGTTTTTT.

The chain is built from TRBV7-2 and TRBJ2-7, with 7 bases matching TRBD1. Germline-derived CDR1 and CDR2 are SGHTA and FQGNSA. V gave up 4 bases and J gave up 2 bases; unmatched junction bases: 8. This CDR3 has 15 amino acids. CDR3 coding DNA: TGTGCCAGCAGCTCCTTCTTTGGACAGGCCTACGAGCAGTACTTC. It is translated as CASSSFFGQAYEQYF.

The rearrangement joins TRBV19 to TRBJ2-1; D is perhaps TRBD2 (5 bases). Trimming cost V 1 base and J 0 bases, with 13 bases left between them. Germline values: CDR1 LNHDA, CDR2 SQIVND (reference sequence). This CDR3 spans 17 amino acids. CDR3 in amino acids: CASSIAGLLSSYNEQFF. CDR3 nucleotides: TGTGCCAGTAGTATAGCCGGACTCTTGAGCTCCTACAATGAGCAGTTCTTC.

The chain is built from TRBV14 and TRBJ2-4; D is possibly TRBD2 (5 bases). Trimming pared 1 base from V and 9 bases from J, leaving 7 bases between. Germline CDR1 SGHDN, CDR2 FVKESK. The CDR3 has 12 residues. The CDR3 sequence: CASSQVEVIQYF. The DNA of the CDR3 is TGTGCCAGCAGCCAAGTGGAGGTCATTCAGTACTTC.

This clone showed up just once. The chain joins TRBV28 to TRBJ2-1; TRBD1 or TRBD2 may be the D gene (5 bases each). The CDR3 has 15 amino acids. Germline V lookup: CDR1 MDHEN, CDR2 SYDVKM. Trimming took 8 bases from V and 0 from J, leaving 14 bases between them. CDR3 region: CASRGGRSSYNEQFF. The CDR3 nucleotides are TGTGCCAGCCGTGGGGGACGAAGCTCCTACAATGAGCAGTTCTTC.

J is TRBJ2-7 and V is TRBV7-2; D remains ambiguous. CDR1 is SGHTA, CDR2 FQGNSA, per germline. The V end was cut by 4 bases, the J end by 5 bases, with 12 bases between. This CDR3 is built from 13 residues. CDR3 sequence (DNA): TGTGCCAGCAGCTCTGTCCGGCGTAACGAGCAGTACTTC. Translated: CASSSVRRNEQYF.

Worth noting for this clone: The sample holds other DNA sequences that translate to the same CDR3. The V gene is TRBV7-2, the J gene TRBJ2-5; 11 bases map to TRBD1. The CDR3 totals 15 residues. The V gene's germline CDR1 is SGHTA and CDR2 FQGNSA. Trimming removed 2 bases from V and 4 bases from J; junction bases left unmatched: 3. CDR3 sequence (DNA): TGTGCCAGCAGCTTATGGACAGGGGGCGGAGAGACCCAGTACTTC. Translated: CASSLWTGGGETQYF. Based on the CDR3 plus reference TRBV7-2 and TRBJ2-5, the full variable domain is GAGVSQSPSNKVTEKGKDVELRCDPISGHTALYWYRQSLGQGLEFLIYFQGNSAPDKSGLPSDRFSAERTGGSVSTLTIQRTQQEDSAVYLCASSLWTGGGETQYFGPGTRLLVL.

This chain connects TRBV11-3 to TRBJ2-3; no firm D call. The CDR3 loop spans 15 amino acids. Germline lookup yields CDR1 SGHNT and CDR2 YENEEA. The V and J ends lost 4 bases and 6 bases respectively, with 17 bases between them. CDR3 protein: CASSSTDRRRDTQYF. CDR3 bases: TGTGCCAGCAGCTCAACGGACCGTAGAAGGGATACGCAGTATTTT.

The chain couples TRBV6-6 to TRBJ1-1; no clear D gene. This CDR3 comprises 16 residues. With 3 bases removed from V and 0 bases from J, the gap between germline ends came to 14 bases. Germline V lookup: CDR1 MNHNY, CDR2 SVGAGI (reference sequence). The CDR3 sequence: CASSYSSERMNTEAFF. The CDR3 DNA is TGTGCCAGCAGTTATTCGTCAGAGAGGATGAACACTGAAGCTTTCTTT.

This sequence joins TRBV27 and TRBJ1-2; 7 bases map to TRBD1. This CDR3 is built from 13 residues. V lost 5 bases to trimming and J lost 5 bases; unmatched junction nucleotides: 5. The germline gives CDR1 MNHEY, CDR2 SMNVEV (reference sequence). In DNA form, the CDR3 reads TGTGCCAGCAGTCCAGGGGGAGGGTATGGCTACACCTTC. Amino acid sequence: CASSPGGGYGYTF.

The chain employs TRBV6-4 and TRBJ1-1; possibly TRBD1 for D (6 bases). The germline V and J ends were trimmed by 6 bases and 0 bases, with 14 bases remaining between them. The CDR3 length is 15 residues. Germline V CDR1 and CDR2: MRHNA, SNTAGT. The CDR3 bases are TGTGCCAGCAGACAACAGGGCACCATGAACACTGAAGCTTTCTTT. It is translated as CASRQQGTMNTEAFF.

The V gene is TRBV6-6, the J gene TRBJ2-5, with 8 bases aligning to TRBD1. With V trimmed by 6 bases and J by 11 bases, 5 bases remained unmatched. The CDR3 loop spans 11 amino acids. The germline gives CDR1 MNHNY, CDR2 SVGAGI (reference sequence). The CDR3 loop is CASRVDREQYF. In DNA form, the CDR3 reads TGTGCCAGCAGGGTGGACAGGGAGCAGTACTTC.

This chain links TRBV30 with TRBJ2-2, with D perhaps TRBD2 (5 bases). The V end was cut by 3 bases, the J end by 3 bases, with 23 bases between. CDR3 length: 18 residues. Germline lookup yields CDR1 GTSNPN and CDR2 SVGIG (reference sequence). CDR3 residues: CAWRDFRASFMDTGELFF. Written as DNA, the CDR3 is TGTGCCTGGAGGGACTTCCGGGCCTCATTTATGGACACCGGGGAGCTGTTTTTT.

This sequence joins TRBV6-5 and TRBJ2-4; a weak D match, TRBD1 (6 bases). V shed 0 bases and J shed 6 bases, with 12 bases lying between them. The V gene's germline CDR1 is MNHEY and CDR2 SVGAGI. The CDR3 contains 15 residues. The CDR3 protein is CASSYSPRGTNIQYF. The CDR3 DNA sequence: TGTGCCAGCAGTTACTCCCCCAGGGGAACAAACATTCAGTACTTC.

CDR3 coding DNA: TGTGCCAGCAGCAAAGTGGGCTTCTGTACCGGGGAGCTGTTTTTT. Encoded protein: CASSKVGFCTGELFF. The chain combines TRBV21-1 with TRBJ2-2; the table's D call, TRBD1, has no DNA check behind it. TRBV21-1 is described as a pseudogene. The length of the CDR3 is 15 residues.